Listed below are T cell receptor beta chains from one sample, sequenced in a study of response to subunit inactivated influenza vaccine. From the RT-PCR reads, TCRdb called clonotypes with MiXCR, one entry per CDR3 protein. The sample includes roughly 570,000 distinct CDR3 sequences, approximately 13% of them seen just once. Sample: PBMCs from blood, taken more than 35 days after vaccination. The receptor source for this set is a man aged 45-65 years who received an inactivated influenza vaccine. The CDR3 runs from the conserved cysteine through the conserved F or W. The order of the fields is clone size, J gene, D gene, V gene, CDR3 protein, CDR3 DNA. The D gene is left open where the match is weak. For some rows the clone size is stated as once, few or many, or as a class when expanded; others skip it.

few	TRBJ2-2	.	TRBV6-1	CASSDYAESNTGELFF	TGTGCCAGCAGTGATTATGCGGAGTCGAACACCGGGGAGCTGTTTTTT
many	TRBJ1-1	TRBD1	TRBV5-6	CASSLQGGTEAFF	TGTGCCAGCAGCTTACAGGGGGGGACTGAAGCTTTCTTT
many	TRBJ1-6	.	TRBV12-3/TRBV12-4	CASSWAGNNSPLHF	TGTGCCAGCAGTTGGGCAGGGAATAATTCACCCCTCCACTTT
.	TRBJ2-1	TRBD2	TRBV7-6	CASSLASGSSYNEQFF	TGTGCCAGCAGCTTAGCTAGCGGGAGCTCCTACAATGAGCAGTTCTTC
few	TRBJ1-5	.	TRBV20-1	CSARDQRDLSNQPQHF	TGCAGTGCTAGAGATCAGAGGGACCTTAGCAATCAGCCCCAGCATTTT
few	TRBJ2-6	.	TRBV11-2	CASSPRGASASSANVLTF	TGTGCCAGCAGCCCCAGGGGGGCCTCGGCCTCTTCCGCCAACGTCCTGACTTTC
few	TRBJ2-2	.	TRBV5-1	CASSPTGTNTGELFF	TGCGCCAGCAGCCCAACAGGGACCAACACCGGGGAGCTGTTTTTT
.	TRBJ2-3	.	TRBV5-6	CASSFTSTGMDTQYF	TGTGCCAGCAGCTTCACGTCCACGGGGATGGATACGCAGTATTTT
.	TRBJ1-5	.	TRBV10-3	CAISERRGDQPQHF	TGTGCCATCAGTGAGCGGAGGGGAGATCAGCCCCAGCATTTT
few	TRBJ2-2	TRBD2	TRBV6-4	CASRGRTSHLRELFF	TGTGCCAGCAGGGGTCGGACTAGCCACCTCCGGGAGCTGTTTTTT
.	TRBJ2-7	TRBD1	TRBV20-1	CSATLDRGLYEQYF	TGCAGTGCTACCCTAGACAGGGGGCTCTACGAGCAGTACTTC
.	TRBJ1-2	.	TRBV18	CASSPAGVNTNYGYTF	TGTGCCAGCTCCCCCGCAGGGGTCAATACTAACTATGGCTACACCTTC
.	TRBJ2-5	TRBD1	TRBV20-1	CSPRRGTAQETQYF	TGCAGCCCACGTAGAGGGACAGCCCAAGAGACCCAGTACTTC
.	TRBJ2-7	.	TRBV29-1	CSVVHGEQYF	TGCAGCGTTGTCCATGGAGAGCAGTACTTC
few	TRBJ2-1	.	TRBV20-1	CSARDYRHVNEQFF	TGCAGTGCTAGAGACTACCGACACGTCAATGAGCAGTTCTTC
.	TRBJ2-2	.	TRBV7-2	CASSSSSSTGELFF	TGTGCCAGCAGCTCTTCCTCGAGCACCGGGGAGCTGTTTTTT
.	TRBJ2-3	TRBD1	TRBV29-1	CSVRGTGTSQYF	TGCAGCGTACGGGGGACAGGGACTTCGCAGTATTTT
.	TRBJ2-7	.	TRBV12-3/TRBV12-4	CASSASGPRGSVQYF	TGTGCCAGCAGTGCCTCCGGGCCCCGCGGAAGTGTGCAGTACTTC
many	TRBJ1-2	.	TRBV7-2	CASSNTGYGYTF	TGTGCCAGCAGCAACACAGGGTATGGCTACACCTTC
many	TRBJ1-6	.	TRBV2	CASTQNSPLHF	TGTGCCAGCACGCAGAATTCACCCCTCCACTTT
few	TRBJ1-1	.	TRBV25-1	CASSAAGPMNTEAFF	TGTGCCAGCAGTGCGGCAGGACCCATGAACACTGAAGCTTTCTTT
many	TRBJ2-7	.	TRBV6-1	CASSIAETYEQYF	TGTGCCAGCAGTATAGCGGAAACCTACGAGCAGTACTTC
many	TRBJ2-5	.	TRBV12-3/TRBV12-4	CASSLGPKRETQYF	TGTGCCAGCAGTCTAGGACCGAAGAGGGAGACCCAGTACTTC
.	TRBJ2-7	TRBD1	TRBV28	CASSRTGTPYEQYF	TGTGCCAGCAGTCGGACAGGGACACCCTACGAGCAGTACTTC
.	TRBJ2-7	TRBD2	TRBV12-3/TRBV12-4	CASSLKRGISYEQYF	TGTGCCAGCAGTTTGAAGCGGGGGATCTCCTACGAGCAGTACTTC
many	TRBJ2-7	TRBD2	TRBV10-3	CAISGLAGGRVSGEQYF	TGTGCCATATCTGGCCTAGCGGGAGGGCGGGTATCCGGCGAGCAGTACTTC
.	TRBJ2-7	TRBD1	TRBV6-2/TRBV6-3	CASSYSTGAKYEQYF	TGTGCCAGCAGTTACTCGACAGGGGCGAAATACGAGCAGTACTTC
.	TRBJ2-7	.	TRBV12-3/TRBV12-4	CASRYAEYGVYEQYF	TGTGCCAGCAGGTATGCGGAGTACGGAGTATACGAGCAGTACTTC
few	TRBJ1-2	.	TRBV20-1	CSARVGVFYGYTF	TGCAGTGCTAGGGTAGGGGTATTCTATGGCTACACCTTC
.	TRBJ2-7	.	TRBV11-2	CASSLVGTQGRYEQYF	TGTGCCAGCAGCTTAGTGGGGACACAGGGTCGGTACGAGCAGTACTTC
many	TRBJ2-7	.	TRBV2	CASRFAGYAYEQYF	TGTGCCAGCAGATTCGCGGGTTATGCCTACGAGCAGTACTTC
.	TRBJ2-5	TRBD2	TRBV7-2	CASSLSLGSGSKTQYF	TGTGCCAGCAGCTTAAGCTTGGGTAGCGGGAGTAAGACCCAGTACTTC
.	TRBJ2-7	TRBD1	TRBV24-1	CATSIGGGYEQYF	TGTGCCACCAGTATAGGGGGCGGTTACGAGCAGTACTTC
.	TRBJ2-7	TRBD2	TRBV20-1	CSASTSGYEQYF	TGCAGTGCTAGTACTAGCGGCTACGAGCAGTACTTC
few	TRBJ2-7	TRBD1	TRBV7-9	CASSEWTGGRDEQYF	TGTGCCAGCAGCGAATGGACAGGGGGAAGAGACGAGCAGTACTTC
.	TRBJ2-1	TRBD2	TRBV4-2	CASSQGRTSGASTFF	TGTGCCAGCAGCCAAGGCCGGACTAGCGGGGCCTCTACTTTCTTC
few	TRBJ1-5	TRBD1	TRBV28	CASSLDRPYKIDRAPQPQHF	TGTGCCAGCAGTTTAGACCGCCCATATAAAATCGACAGGGCACCTCAGCCCCAGCATTTT
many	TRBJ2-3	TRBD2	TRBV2	CASSLILAGRTDTQYF	TGTGCCAGCAGTTTAATACTAGCGGGACGCACAGATACGCAGTATTTT
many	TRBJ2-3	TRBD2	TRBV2	CASNPTSESTDTQYF	TGTGCCAGCAACCCGACTAGCGAAAGCACAGATACGCAGTATTTT
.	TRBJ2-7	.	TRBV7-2	CASSADSRSYEQYF	TGTGCCAGCAGCGCGGACAGCCGCTCCTACGAGCAGTACTTC
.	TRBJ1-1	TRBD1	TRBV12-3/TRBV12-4	CASSLGTGGVMNTEAFF	TGTGCCAGTAGTCTCGGGACAGGGGGAGTCATGAACACTGAAGCTTTCTTT
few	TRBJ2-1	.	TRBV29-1	CSASLSLLGEQFF	TGCAGCGCCTCGCTCAGTCTCCTTGGGGAGCAGTTCTTC
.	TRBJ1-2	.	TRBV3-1	CASSQGPSFSYGYTF	TGTGCCAGCAGCCAAGGTCCCAGCTTCTCCTATGGCTACACCTTC
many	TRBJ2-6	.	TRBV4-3	CASSPGSSGANVLTF	TGCGCCAGCAGCCCGGGCAGCTCTGGGGCCAACGTCCTGACTTTC
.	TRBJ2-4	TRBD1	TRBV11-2	CASRPPGTGSLLAKNIQYF	TGTGCCAGCCGCCCCCCGGGGACAGGTTCTTTGCTAGCCAAAAACATTCAGTACTTC
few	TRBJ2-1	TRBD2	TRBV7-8	CASSFYWREENNEQFF	TGTGCCAGCAGCTTTTATTGGCGGGAGGAAAACAATGAGCAGTTCTTC
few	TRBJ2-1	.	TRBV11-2	CASSFSIGQFAYNEQFF	TGTGCCAGCAGCTTCAGCATCGGACAGTTCGCCTACAATGAGCAGTTCTTC
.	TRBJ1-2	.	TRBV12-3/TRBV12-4	CASSFSGQLAGYTF	TGTGCCAGCAGTTTTTCAGGACAGCTCGCTGGCTACACCTTC
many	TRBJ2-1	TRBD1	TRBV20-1	CSATTLQGAVNEQFF	TGCAGTGCGACGACGCTACAGGGGGCGGTAAATGAGCAGTTCTTC
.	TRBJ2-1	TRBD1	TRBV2	CASRKGQGYNEQFF	TGTGCCAGCAGGAAGGGACAGGGGTACAATGAGCAGTTCTTC
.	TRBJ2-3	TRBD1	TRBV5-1	CASSQQGDTQYF	TGCGCCAGCAGCCAACAGGGGGATACGCAGTATTTT
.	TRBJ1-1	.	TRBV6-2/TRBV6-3	CASSYADRWQAFF	TGTGCCAGCAGTTACGCTGACCGGTGGCAAGCTTTCTTT
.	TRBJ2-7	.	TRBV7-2	CASSPVRGYEQYF	TGTGCCAGCAGCCCCGTGAGAGGTTACGAGCAGTACTTC
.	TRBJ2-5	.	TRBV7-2	CASSSPLEGTQYF	TGTGCCAGCAGCTCCCCCCTTGAGGGGACCCAGTACTTC
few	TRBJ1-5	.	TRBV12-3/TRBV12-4	CASSAVLNQPQHF	TGTGCCAGCAGTGCCGTCCTAAATCAGCCCCAGCATTTT